The clone carrying this T cell receptor beta chain was seen a handful of times. As yet, its antigen is unknown. The data belong to a study of T cells in Graves' hyperthyroidism and ophthalmopathy. Study at large: Peripheral blood specimens were obtained at initial diagnosis, prior to any treatment.

Study-level results: Ophthalmopathy was predicted by the model a median of approximately 6.6 months ahead of onset.

TCR beta CDR3 region amplification was performed from RNA transcripts. The study used the HTBI primer set for a first-round RT-PCR of the TCR CDR3. TCRdb fed the multiplex PCR reads into MiXCR, producing one record per CDR3 protein. Of 250,000 to 400,000 distinct CDR3 sequences in the sample, about an eighth were seen once. Disease lasting under 3 months, a NOSPECS grade of at least 4, and a Clinical Activity Score of at least 3 were features of the ophthalmopathy patients. Diagnoses used clinical symptoms, serum thyroxine and TRAb, thyroid ultrasound and orbital computed tomography. Trimming removed 5 bases from V and 5 bases from J; junction bases left unmatched: 10. Germline CDR1 is SGHDT and CDR2 is YYEEEE. The CDR3 sequence is 15 residues long.

The clonotype originates from a woman between 35 and 50 years old with Graves' ophthalmopathy. The sequencing sample was made of blood. The rearrangement joins TRBV5-6 to TRBJ1-5; 7 nucleotides match TRBD1. The CDR3 DNA reads as TGTGCCAGCAGGTCGACAGGGACGCGCGATCAGCCCCAGCATTTT. It translates to CASRSTGTRDQPQHF. The whole variable domain, filled in from reference TRBV5-6 and TRBJ1-5, reads DAGVTQSPTHLIKTRGQQVTLRCSPKSGHDTVSWYQQALGQGPQFIFQYYEEEERQRGNFPDRFSGHQFPNYSSELNVNALLLGDSALYLCASRSTGTRDQPQHFGDGTRLSIL.